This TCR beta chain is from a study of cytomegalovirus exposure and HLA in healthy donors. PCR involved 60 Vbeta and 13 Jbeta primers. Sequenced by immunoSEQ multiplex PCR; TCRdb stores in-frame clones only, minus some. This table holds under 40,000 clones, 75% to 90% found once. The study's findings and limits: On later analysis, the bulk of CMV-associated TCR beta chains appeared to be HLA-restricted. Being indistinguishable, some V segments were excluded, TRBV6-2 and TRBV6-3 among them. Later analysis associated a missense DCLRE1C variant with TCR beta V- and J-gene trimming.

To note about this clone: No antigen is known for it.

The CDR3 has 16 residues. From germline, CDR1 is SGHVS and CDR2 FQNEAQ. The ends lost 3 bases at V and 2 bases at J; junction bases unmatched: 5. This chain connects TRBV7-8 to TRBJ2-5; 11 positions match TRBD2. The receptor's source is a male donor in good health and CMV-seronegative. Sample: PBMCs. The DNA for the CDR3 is TGTGCCAGCAGCTTGCGGACTAGCGGGCTTCAAGAGACCCAGTACTTC. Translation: CASSLRTSGLQETQYF.